This record concerns one T cell receptor beta chain sequence. Its target is not known. This entry comes from a study of somatic mutations in cytotoxic T cells in rheumatoid arthritis. Looking at the study overall: Flow sorting of some V beta antibody-stained T cells reached nearly 100% purity, with V beta1+ cells also TCRB-sequenced.

The data were produced by immunoSEQ multiplex PCR, yet TCRdb's version contains in-frame clones alone and is incomplete. The data contain around 15,000 clones, around 70% of them singletons. General observations from the study: Antigen specificity of the expanded CD8+ clones was not determined. The study found that the largest CD8+ clone exceeded 20% of CD8+ cells in about an eighth of the roughly 60 patients. Between rheumatoid arthritis patients and age-matched healthy controls, CD8+ T-cell clonality showed no significant difference.

Unmatched junction bases numbered 16, after V lost 2 bases and J lost 7 bases. From germline, CDR1 is MNHEY and CDR2 SMNVEV (reference sequence). The CDR3 is 17 residues long. The chain couples TRBV27 to TRBJ2-7, with 8 bases that match TRBD1. The sample was CD8+ T cells sorted from blood. This clonotype originated in an adult with rheumatoid arthritis. This CDR3 reads CASSLQGAEVLSGEQYF. The CDR3 nucleotides are TGTGCCAGCAGTTTACAGGGGGCGGAAGTGTTAAGTGGGGAGCAGTACTTC.